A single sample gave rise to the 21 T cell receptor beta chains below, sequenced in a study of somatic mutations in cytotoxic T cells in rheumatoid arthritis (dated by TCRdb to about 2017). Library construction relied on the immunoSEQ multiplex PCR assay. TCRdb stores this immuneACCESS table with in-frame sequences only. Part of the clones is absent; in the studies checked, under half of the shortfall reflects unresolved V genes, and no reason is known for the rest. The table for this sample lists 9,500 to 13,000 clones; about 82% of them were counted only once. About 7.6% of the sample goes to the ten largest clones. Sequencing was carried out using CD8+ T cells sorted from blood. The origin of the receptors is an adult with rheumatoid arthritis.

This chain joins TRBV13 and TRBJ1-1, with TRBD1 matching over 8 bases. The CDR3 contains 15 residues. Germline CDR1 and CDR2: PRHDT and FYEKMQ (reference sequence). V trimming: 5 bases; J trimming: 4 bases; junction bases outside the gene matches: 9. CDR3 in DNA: TGTGCCAGCAGCCGGGACAGGCTACTCGGCACTGAAGCTTTCTTT. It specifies CASSRDRLLGTEAFF.

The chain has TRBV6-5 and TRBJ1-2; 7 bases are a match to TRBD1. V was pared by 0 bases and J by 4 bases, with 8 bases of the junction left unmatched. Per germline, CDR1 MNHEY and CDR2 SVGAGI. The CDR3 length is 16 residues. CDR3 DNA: TGTGCCAGCAGTTACTCGAGGGACAGTAGTAGCTATGGCTACACCTTC. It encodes CASSYSRDSSSYGYTF.

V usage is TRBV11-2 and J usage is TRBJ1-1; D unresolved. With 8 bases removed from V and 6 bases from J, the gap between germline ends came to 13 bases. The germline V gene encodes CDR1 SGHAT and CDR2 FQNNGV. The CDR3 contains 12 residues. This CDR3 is CASDKAGSEAFF. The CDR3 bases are TGTGCCAGCGACAAGGCCGGGTCTGAAGCTTTCTTT.

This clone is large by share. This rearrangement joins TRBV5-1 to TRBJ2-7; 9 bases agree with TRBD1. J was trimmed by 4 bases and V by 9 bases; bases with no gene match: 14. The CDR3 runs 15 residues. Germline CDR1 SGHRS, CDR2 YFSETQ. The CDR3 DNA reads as TGCGCCACCCGCCCGTGGACAGGGGATGAGTACGAGCAGTACTTC. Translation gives CATRPWTGDEYEQYF.

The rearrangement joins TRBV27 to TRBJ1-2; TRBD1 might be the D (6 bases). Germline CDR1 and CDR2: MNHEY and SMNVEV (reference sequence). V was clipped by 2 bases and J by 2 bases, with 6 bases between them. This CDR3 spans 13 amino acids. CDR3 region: CASSLTGNYGYTF. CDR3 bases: TGTGCCAGCAGTTTAACAGGGAACTATGGCTACACCTTC.

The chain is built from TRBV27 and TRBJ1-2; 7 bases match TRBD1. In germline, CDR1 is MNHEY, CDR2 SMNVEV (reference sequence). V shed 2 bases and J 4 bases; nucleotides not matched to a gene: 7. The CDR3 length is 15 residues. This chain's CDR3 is CASSLIGQGGYGYTF. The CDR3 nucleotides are TGTGCCAGCAGTTTAATAGGGCAGGGGGGCTATGGCTACACCTTC.

The CDR3 sequence: CAWIGPPNYGYTF. CDR3 bases: TGTGCCTGGATCGGACCCCCTAACTATGGCTACACCTTC. The chain joins TRBV30 to TRBJ1-2; the D is unclear. The CDR3 length is 13 residues. CDR1 is GTSNPN and CDR2 is SVGIG in the germline V gene (reference sequence). V lost 4 bases and J 0 bases, leaving 9 bases between the germline ends.

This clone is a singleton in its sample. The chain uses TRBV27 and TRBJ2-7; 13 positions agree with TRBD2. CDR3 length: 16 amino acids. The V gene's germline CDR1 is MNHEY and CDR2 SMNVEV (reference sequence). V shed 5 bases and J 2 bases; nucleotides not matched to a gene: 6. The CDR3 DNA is TGTGCCAGCAGTCCTGGGACTAGCGGGGTTGCCTACGAGCAGTACTTC. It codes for CASSPGTSGVAYEQYF.

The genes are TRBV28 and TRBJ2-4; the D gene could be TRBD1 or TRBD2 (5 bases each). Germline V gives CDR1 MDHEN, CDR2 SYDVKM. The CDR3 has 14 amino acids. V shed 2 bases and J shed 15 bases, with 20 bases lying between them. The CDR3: CASSLTGQGPYSYF. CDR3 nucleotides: TGTGCCAGCAGTTTAACGGGGCAGGGCCCTTATTCGTACTTC.

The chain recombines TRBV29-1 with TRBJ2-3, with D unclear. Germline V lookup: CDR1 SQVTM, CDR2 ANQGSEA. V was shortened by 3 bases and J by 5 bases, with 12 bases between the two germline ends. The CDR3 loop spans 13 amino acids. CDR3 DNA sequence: TGCAGCGTTGACCTCGGCGAGGTAGATACGCAGTATTTT. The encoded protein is CSVDLGEVDTQYF.

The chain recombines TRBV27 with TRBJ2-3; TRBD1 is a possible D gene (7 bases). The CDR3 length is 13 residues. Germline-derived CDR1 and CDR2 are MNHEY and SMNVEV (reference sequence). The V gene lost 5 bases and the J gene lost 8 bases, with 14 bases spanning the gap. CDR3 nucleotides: TGTGCCAGCAGTCAGGGGGGAGATGGTACGCAGTATTTT. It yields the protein CASSQGGDGTQYF.

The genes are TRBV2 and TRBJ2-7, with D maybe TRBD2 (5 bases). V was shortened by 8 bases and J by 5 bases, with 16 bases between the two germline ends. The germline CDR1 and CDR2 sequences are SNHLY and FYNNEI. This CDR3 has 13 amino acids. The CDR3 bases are TGTGCCAGCCGCCTGGCTTTCGGGAACGAGCAGTACTTC. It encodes CASRLAFGNEQYF.

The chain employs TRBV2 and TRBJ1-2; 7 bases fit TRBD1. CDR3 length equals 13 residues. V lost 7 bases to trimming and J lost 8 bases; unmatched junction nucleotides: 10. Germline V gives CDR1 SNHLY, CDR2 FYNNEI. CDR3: CASITTGAGGYTF. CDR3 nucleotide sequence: TGTGCCAGCATCACTACAGGGGCGGGGGGCTACACCTTC.

The CDR3: CASGANQPQHF. In nucleotides, the CDR3 is TGTGCTAGTGGTGCAAATCAGCCCCAGCATTTT. This chain uses TRBV12-5 with TRBJ1-5; no clear D. This CDR3 is built from 11 residues. Germline V gene data show CDR1 as LGHNT and CDR2 as FRNRAP. V shed 5 bases and J shed 4 bases, with 3 bases lying between them.

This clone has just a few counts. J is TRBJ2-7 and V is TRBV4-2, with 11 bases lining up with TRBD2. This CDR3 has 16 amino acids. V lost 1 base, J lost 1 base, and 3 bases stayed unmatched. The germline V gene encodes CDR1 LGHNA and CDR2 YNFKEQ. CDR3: CASSQGGLAESYEQYF. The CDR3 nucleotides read TGTGCCAGCAGCCAAGGGGGACTAGCGGAGTCCTACGAGCAGTACTTC.

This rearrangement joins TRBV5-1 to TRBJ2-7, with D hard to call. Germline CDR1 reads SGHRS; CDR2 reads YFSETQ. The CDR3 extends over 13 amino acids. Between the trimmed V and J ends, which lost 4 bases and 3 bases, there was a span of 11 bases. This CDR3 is CASSLVGGYEQYF. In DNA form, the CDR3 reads TGCGCCAGCAGCCTGGTTGGTGGCTACGAGCAGTACTTC.

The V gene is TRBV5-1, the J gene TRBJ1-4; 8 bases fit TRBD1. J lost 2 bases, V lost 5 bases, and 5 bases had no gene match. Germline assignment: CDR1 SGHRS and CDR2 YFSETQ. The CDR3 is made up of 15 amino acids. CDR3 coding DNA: TGCGCCAGCAGGCCCCAGGGGGCGACTAATGAAAAACTGTTTTTT. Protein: CASRPQGATNEKLFF. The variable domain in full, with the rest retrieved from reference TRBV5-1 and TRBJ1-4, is KAGVTQTPRYLIKTRGQQVTLSCSPISGHRSVSWYQQTPGQGLQFLFEYFSETQRNKGNFPGRFSGRQFSNSRSEMNVSTLELGDSALYLCASRPQGATNEKLFFGSGTQLSVL.

The CDR3 spells CASNPLGAYHEQYF. The DNA of the CDR3 is TGTGCCAGCAACCCCCTCGGCGCGTACCATGAGCAGTACTTC. V gene TRBV27 combines with J gene TRBJ2-7; no clear D gene. Trimming cost V 7 bases and J 7 bases, with 20 bases left between them. The CDR3 extends over 14 amino acids. Germline values: CDR1 MNHEY, CDR2 SMNVEV (reference sequence).

This chain's CDR3 is CASSLQERVSYNEQFF. CDR3 coding DNA: TGTGCCAGCAGCTTGCAGGAGCGCGTATCCTACAATGAGCAGTTCTTC. The V and J genes are TRBV5-6 and TRBJ2-1; D is uncertain. The CDR3 is 16 amino acids. The germline V and J ends were trimmed by 1 base and 1 base, with 12 bases remaining between them. Germline V gene sequence: CDR1 SGHDT, CDR2 YYEEEE. The whole variable domain, filled in from reference TRBV5-6 and TRBJ2-1, reads DAGVTQSPTHLIKTRGQQVTLRCSPKSGHDTVSWYQQALGQGPQFIFQYYEEEERQRGNFPDRFSGHQFPNYSSELNVNALLLGDSALYLCASSLQERVSYNEQFFGPGTRLTVL.

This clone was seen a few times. The CDR3 region has the DNA TGTGCCAGCAGTTTAACAGGGGGGAACACTGAAGCTTTCTTT. Translation: CASSLTGGNTEAFF. V gene TRBV27 combines with J gene TRBJ1-1; 8 nucleotides align to TRBD1. CDR3 size: 14 residues. V was pared by 2 bases and J by 1 base, with 0 bases of the junction left unmatched. The germline V gene has CDR1 MNHEY and CDR2 SMNVEV (reference sequence).

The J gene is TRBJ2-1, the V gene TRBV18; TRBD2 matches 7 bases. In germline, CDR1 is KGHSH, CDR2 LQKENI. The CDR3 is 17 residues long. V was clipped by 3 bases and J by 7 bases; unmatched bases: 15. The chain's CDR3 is CASSPGRAWEGRNEQFF. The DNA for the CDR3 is TGTGCCAGCTCACCTGGCCGAGCGTGGGAGGGCCGGAATGAGCAGTTCTTC.